Listed below are T cell receptor beta chains from one sample, sequenced in a study of T cell repertoires in cytomegalovirus infection. TCRdb passed the reads through MiXCR, listing each CDR3 protein once. The sample has more than 500,000 distinct CDR3 sequences; approximately 16% are singletons. The sequencing sample was made of CD8+ T cells from PBMCs. These receptors were collected from a human donor in good health (CMV status not recorded). Some clones in this sample may be carry-over from other donors' samples. Each CDR3 is given with its conserved first and last residue. Fields, in order: CDR3 protein, CDR3 DNA, clone size, V gene, D gene, J gene. D genes are given only for firm matches. Expanded clones get a size class; other rows say once, few or many, or leave the size out.

CDR3 protein: CAWSTGRAVEQYF
CDR3 DNA: TGTGCCTGGAGTACCGGGAGGGCCGTCGAGCAGTACTTC
clone size: -
V gene: TRBV30
D gene: TRBD2
J gene: TRBJ2-7

CDR3 protein: CASSFEFYGYTF
CDR3 DNA: TGTGCCAGCAGTTTTGAGTTCTATGGCTACACCTTC
clone size: few
V gene: TRBV28
D gene: -
J gene: TRBJ1-2

CDR3 protein: CASSLFRGQRRDQYF
CDR3 DNA: TGTGCCAGCAGTTTGTTTAGGGGACAGCGACGGGATCAGTACTTC
clone size: -
V gene: TRBV12-3/TRBV12-4
D gene: TRBD1
J gene: TRBJ2-7

CDR3 protein: CASSSPSTGGPNEQYF
CDR3 DNA: TGTGCCAGCAGCTCACCATCCACAGGGGGCCCCAACGAGCAGTACTTC
clone size: many
V gene: TRBV7-2
D gene: TRBD1
J gene: TRBJ2-7

CDR3 protein: CASIQDTQYF
CDR3 DNA: TGTGCCAGCATACAAGATACGCAGTATTTT
clone size: many
V gene: TRBV12-3/TRBV12-4
D gene: -
J gene: TRBJ2-3

CDR3 protein: CASSISTGRGYTF
CDR3 DNA: TGTGCCAGTAGTATCTCGACAGGGCGCGGCTACACCTTC
clone size: -
V gene: TRBV19
D gene: TRBD1
J gene: TRBJ1-2

CDR3 protein: CASSYASGRAYDEQFF
CDR3 DNA: TGTGCCAGCAGTTACGCTAGCGGGAGGGCCTACGATGAGCAGTTCTTC
clone size: -
V gene: TRBV6-5
D gene: TRBD2
J gene: TRBJ2-1

CDR3 protein: CSARERGQGWAKNIQYF
CDR3 DNA: TGCAGTGCTAGAGAGCGCGGCCAGGGGTGGGCCAAAAACATTCAGTACTTC
clone size: few
V gene: TRBV20-1
D gene: -
J gene: TRBJ2-4

CDR3 protein: CASSSGTEAYEQFF
CDR3 DNA: TGTGCCAGCAGTTCCGGGACCGAAGCCTATGAGCAGTTCTTC
clone size: -
V gene: TRBV27
D gene: -
J gene: TRBJ2-1

CDR3 protein: CASSSSSEQFF
CDR3 DNA: TGTGCCAGCAGCTCCTCAAGTGAGCAGTTCTTC
clone size: many
V gene: TRBV7-6
D gene: -
J gene: TRBJ2-1

CDR3 protein: CASSRRVTTSGGGTDTQYF
CDR3 DNA: TGTGCCAGCAGCCGACGGGTTACGACTAGCGGGGGAGGAACAGATACGCAGTATTTT
clone size: -
V gene: TRBV6-1
D gene: TRBD2
J gene: TRBJ2-3

CDR3 protein: CASSPGRTSGSSYEQYF
CDR3 DNA: TGTGCCAGCAGCCCCGGAAGGACTAGCGGGAGCTCCTACGAGCAGTACTTC
clone size: -
V gene: TRBV11-2
D gene: TRBD2
J gene: TRBJ2-7

CDR3 protein: CASSRARADRQETQYF
CDR3 DNA: TGCGCCAGCAGCCGGGCGAGGGCAGACCGCCAAGAGACCCAGTACTTC
clone size: -
V gene: TRBV4-1
D gene: -
J gene: TRBJ2-5

CDR3 protein: CASGGGARGYTF
CDR3 DNA: TGTGCCAGCGGAGGGGGGGCAAGAGGCTACACCTTC
clone size: -
V gene: TRBV2
D gene: -
J gene: TRBJ1-2

CDR3 protein: CASSLGSPGNTIYF
CDR3 DNA: TGTGCCAGCAGCTTAGGGTCCCCCGGAAACACCATATACTTT
clone size: many
V gene: TRBV7-8
D gene: -
J gene: TRBJ1-3

CDR3 protein: CASSFLNTGELFF
CDR3 DNA: TGTGCCAGCAGTTTCCTCAACACCGGGGAGCTGTTTTTT
clone size: many
V gene: TRBV27
D gene: -
J gene: TRBJ2-2

CDR3 protein: CATSRGQGTYEQYF
CDR3 DNA: TGTGCCACCAGCAGAGGACAGGGAACCTACGAGCAGTACTTC
clone size: many
V gene: TRBV15
D gene: TRBD1
J gene: TRBJ2-7

CDR3 protein: CASSDSAGGGYEQYF
CDR3 DNA: TGTGCCAGTAGTGACTCCGCAGGAGGCGGCTACGAGCAGTACTTC
clone size: -
V gene: TRBV19
D gene: -
J gene: TRBJ2-7

CDR3 protein: CASSGSSYEQYF
CDR3 DNA: TGTGCCAGCAGCGGGAGTTCCTACGAGCAGTACTTC
clone size: many
V gene: TRBV27
D gene: -
J gene: TRBJ2-7

CDR3 protein: CASSLHNEQFF
CDR3 DNA: TGTGCCAGCAGCCTCCACAATGAGCAGTTCTTC
clone size: many
V gene: TRBV11-2
D gene: -
J gene: TRBJ2-1

CDR3 protein: CASSSDQTYNEQFF
CDR3 DNA: TGTGCCAGCAGCTCGGACCAAACCTACAATGAGCAGTTCTTC
clone size: many
V gene: TRBV7-3
D gene: -
J gene: TRBJ2-1

CDR3 protein: CASSYSTGHDTYEQYF
CDR3 DNA: TGTGCCAGCAGTTACTCGACAGGGCACGACACCTACGAGCAGTACTTC
clone size: -
V gene: TRBV6-5
D gene: TRBD1
J gene: TRBJ2-7

CDR3 protein: CASSSWQRESPLHF
CDR3 DNA: TGTGCCAGCAGCTCTTGGCAGAGAGAATCACCCCTCCACTTT
clone size: many
V gene: TRBV7-2
D gene: -
J gene: TRBJ1-6

CDR3 protein: CASSSPYREGNYGYTF
CDR3 DNA: TGTGCCAGCAGCTCGCCCTACAGGGAGGGGAACTATGGCTACACCTTC
clone size: few
V gene: TRBV5-6
D gene: -
J gene: TRBJ1-2

CDR3 protein: CASTRGNQPQHF
CDR3 DNA: TGTGCCAGCACCAGGGGAAATCAGCCCCAGCATTTT
clone size: many
V gene: TRBV7-9
D gene: -
J gene: TRBJ1-5

CDR3 protein: CASSQGTGQGSGYTF
CDR3 DNA: TGCGCCAGCAGCCAAGGGACGGGACAGGGTTCTGGCTACACCTTC
clone size: many
V gene: TRBV4-1
D gene: TRBD1
J gene: TRBJ1-2

CDR3 protein: CASTLPRGEQYF
CDR3 DNA: TGTGCCAGCACCCTTCCACGGGGCGAGCAGTACTTC
clone size: many
V gene: TRBV7-9
D gene: -
J gene: TRBJ2-7

CDR3 protein: CASSLRGLKVPGNTIYF
CDR3 DNA: TGTGCCAGCAGTTTACGGGGACTGAAAGTTCCCGGAAACACCATATATTTT
clone size: many
V gene: TRBV27
D gene: -
J gene: TRBJ1-3

CDR3 protein: CASTLTRGYEAFF
CDR3 DNA: TGTGCCAGCACCCTAACGAGGGGGTACGAAGCTTTCTTT
clone size: -
V gene: TRBV6-1
D gene: -
J gene: TRBJ1-1

CDR3 protein: CASSLDQGFREQYF
CDR3 DNA: TGTGCCAGCAGCTTAGACCAGGGTTTCCGAGAGCAGTACTTC
clone size: many
V gene: TRBV7-9
D gene: -
J gene: TRBJ2-7

CDR3 protein: CASSVTGSETQYF
CDR3 DNA: TGTGCCAGCAGCGTAACAGGTTCGGAGACCCAGTACTTC
clone size: few
V gene: TRBV9
D gene: -
J gene: TRBJ2-5

CDR3 protein: CASSLIQGPYEQYF
CDR3 DNA: TGTGCCAGCAGTTTAATTCAGGGGCCCTACGAGCAGTACTTC
clone size: -
V gene: TRBV27
D gene: -
J gene: TRBJ2-7

CDR3 protein: CASRFKAVQSPASDTQYF
CDR3 DNA: TGTGCCAGCAGATTCAAGGCGGTACAGTCACCCGCGTCAGATACGCAGTATTTT
clone size: -
V gene: TRBV12-3/TRBV12-4
D gene: -
J gene: TRBJ2-3

CDR3 protein: CATSDPQSQTEAFF
CDR3 DNA: TGTGCCACCAGTGACCCCCAGAGTCAGACTGAAGCTTTCTTT
clone size: many
V gene: TRBV24-1
D gene: -
J gene: TRBJ1-1

CDR3 protein: CASSPQGPGDTEAFF
CDR3 DNA: TGTGCCAGCAGCCCCCAAGGGCCGGGGGACACTGAAGCTTTCTTT
clone size: -
V gene: TRBV7-3
D gene: -
J gene: TRBJ1-1

CDR3 protein: CASRQGPDTQYF
CDR3 DNA: TGCGCCAGCAGACAGGGACCAGATACGCAGTATTTT
clone size: many
V gene: TRBV4-1
D gene: -
J gene: TRBJ2-3

CDR3 protein: CASSYSGTGEFF
CDR3 DNA: TGTGCCAGCAGTTATAGTGGGACAGGGGAGTTCTTC
clone size: few
V gene: TRBV6-5
D gene: TRBD1
J gene: TRBJ2-1

CDR3 protein: CASSPKAGRGDYCYTF
CDR3 DNA: TGCGCAAGCAGCCCTAAAGCGGGCAGGGGTGACTATTGCTACACCTTC
clone size: -
V gene: TRBV4-1
D gene: -
J gene: TRBJ1-2

CDR3 protein: CASSTPGDTIYF
CDR3 DNA: TGTGCCAGCAGCACGCCGGGGGACACCATATATTTT
clone size: -
V gene: TRBV7-9
D gene: -
J gene: TRBJ1-3

CDR3 protein: CASSYDGGTEAFF
CDR3 DNA: TGTGCCAGCAGTTACGATGGGGGCACTGAAGCTTTCTTT
clone size: many
V gene: TRBV6-5
D gene: -
J gene: TRBJ1-1

CDR3 protein: CAVKTGHTGELFF
CDR3 DNA: TGTGCCGTCAAGACAGGGCACACCGGGGAGCTGTTTTTT
clone size: -
V gene: TRBV10-3
D gene: TRBD1
J gene: TRBJ2-2

CDR3 protein: CASSSFYAGNTIYF
CDR3 DNA: TGTGCCAGTAGTTCCTTCTATGCTGGAAACACCATATATTTT
clone size: -
V gene: TRBV19
D gene: -
J gene: TRBJ1-3

CDR3 protein: CASSLRVQSQETQYF
CDR3 DNA: TGTGCCAGCAGTTTAAGGGTCCAGTCTCAAGAGACCCAGTACTTC
clone size: -
V gene: TRBV12-3/TRBV12-4
D gene: -
J gene: TRBJ2-5

CDR3 protein: CASTLTSGGTDTQYF
CDR3 DNA: TGTGCCAGTACCCTAACCTCCGGGGGTACAGATACGCAGTATTTT
clone size: many
V gene: TRBV7-3
D gene: -
J gene: TRBJ2-3

CDR3 protein: CASSYSAVGSYEQYF
CDR3 DNA: TGTGCCAGCAGTTACTCGGCGGTAGGGTCCTACGAGCAGTACTTC
clone size: few
V gene: TRBV6-5
D gene: -
J gene: TRBJ2-7

CDR3 protein: CASATTQGSLDHNEQFF
CDR3 DNA: TGTGCTAGTGCCACAACTCAGGGGTCTCTAGACCACAATGAGCAGTTCTTC
clone size: few
V gene: TRBV12-5
D gene: -
J gene: TRBJ2-1

CDR3 protein: CASSLSRYSGGATSYEQYF
CDR3 DNA: TGTGCCAGCAGCCTCAGCCGTTATAGCGGGGGGGCGACCTCCTACGAGCAGTACTTC
clone size: many
V gene: TRBV12-3/TRBV12-4
D gene: TRBD2
J gene: TRBJ2-7

CDR3 protein: CASSLTGIGNEQFF
CDR3 DNA: TGTGCCAGCAGCCTGACAGGGATAGGCAATGAGCAGTTCTTC
clone size: few
V gene: TRBV27
D gene: TRBD1
J gene: TRBJ2-1